This paragraph reports one TCR beta chain. What it binds is not known. This record belongs to a study of shared clonotypes between healthy human individuals. Study-level results: Larger estimated richness was generally seen in naive subsets than in memory subsets.

Evenly divided among several immunoSEQ plates was the genomic DNA of each subset. Sequenced by immunoSEQ multiplex PCR; TCRdb stores in-frame clones only, minus some. The repertoire holds approximately 600,000 clones, with 85% to 95% as singletons. Trimming removed 4 bases from V and 5 bases from J; junction bases left unmatched: 8. This CDR3 spans 14 amino acids. CDR1 is SGHKS, CDR2 YYEKEE, per germline (reference sequence). CD45RO-negative, CCR7-selected cells formed the naive CD8 fraction, which excluded terminally differentiated effector memory CD45RA+ cells. This rearrangement joins TRBV5-5 to TRBJ2-7; 8 bases are shared with TRBD1. The sequenced sample consisted of naive CD8+ T cells sorted from blood. This receptor was obtained from a woman aged 25 to 39 in good health. In nucleotides, the CDR3 is TGTGCCAGCAGCACGAGACAGGGGCCAGACGAGCAGTACTTC. This encodes CASSTRQGPDEQYF.